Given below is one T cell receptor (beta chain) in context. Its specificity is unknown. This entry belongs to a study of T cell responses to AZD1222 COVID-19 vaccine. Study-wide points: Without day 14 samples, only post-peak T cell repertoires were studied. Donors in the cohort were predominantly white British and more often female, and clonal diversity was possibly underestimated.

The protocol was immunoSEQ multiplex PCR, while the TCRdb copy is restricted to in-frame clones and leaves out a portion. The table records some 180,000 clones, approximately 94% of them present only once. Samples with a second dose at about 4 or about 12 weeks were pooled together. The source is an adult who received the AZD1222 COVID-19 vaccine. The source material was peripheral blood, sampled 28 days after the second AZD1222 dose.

The CDR3 sequence: CASSIARAPYNEQFF. The DNA for the CDR3 is TGTGCCAGTAGTATAGCCAGGGCGCCCTACAATGAGCAGTTCTTC. The chain links TRBV19 to TRBJ2-1, with a tentative D call TRBD1 (5 bases). V lost 1 base and J 2 bases, leaving 9 bases between the germline ends. Germline CDR1 is LNHDA and CDR2 is SQIVND (reference sequence). The CDR3 length is 15 residues.